This TCR beta chain was recovered during a study of T cells in Graves' hyperthyroidism and ophthalmopathy. Overall study results and limits: Patients with ophthalmopathy were separated from those with stable hyperthyroidism by a 13 V-J model.

From germline, CDR1 is SQVTM and CDR2 ANQGSEA. V lost 5 bases and J 4 bases, leaving 8 bases between the germline ends. There are 11 residues in the CDR3. This clonotype showed up just a few times. The antigen is undetermined. Clinical Activity Scores of at least 3, NOSPECS grades of at least 4 and durations under 3 months characterized ophthalmopathy patients. Together with thyroid ultrasound, orbital computed tomography, serum thyroxine and TRAb, clinical symptoms were used for diagnoses. Amplification yielded TCR beta CDR3 regions, with RNA transcripts as the source. The HTBI set primed first-round TCR CDR3 RT-PCR. MiXCR, applied by TCRdb to the multiplex PCR reads, yields one record per CDR3 protein. The sample includes hundreds of thousands of distinct CDR3 sequences, 13% to 15% of them seen just once.

The V and J genes are TRBV29-1 and TRBJ1-2; D is perhaps TRBD1 (6 bases). The sequence was obtained from a woman in her 50s with Graves' ophthalmopathy. Material: blood. The CDR3 loop reads CSVTGIYGYTF. Written as DNA, the CDR3 is TGCAGCGTTACAGGGATCTATGGCTACACCTTC.